The rows below give T cell receptor beta chains drawn from one sample of a study of T cells in tuberculosis. Assay: immunoSEQ multiplex PCR; the TCRdb copy retains only in-frame clones and omits some. Seen here are about 49,000 clones, roughly 96% observed once, and the top ten hold 1.4% to 1.5%. Sample: PBMCs, taken at tuberculosis diagnosis. The receptors derive from an adult with tuberculosis. Each CDR3 is given with its conserved first and last residue. The order of the fields is D gene, clone size, V gene, J gene, CDR3 protein, CDR3 DNA. The D gene is left open where the match is weak. Expanded clones are given a class, and other clones once, few, many or no size at all.

d_call: TRBD2
clone_size: once
v_call: TRBV7-2
j_call: TRBJ2-1
cdr3_aa: CASSTGTSRGNEQFF
cdr3_nt: TGTGCCAGCAGCACCGGGACTAGCAGAGGGAATGAGCAGTTCTTC

d_call: -
clone_size: -
v_call: TRBV5-1
j_call: TRBJ2-5
cdr3_aa: CASSLTVQETQYF
cdr3_nt: TGCGCCAGCAGCTTAACGGTACAAGAGACCCAGTACTTC

d_call: -
clone_size: once
v_call: TRBV7-9
j_call: TRBJ1-3
cdr3_aa: CASSLAPGKAGNTIYF
cdr3_nt: TGTGCCAGCAGCTTAGCCCCAGGGAAAGCTGGAAACACCATATATTTT

d_call: -
clone_size: -
v_call: TRBV7-8
j_call: TRBJ2-7
cdr3_aa: CASSLIQGGTGYEQYF
cdr3_nt: TGTGCCAGCAGCTTAATACAGGGGGGGACCGGCTACGAGCAGTACTTC

d_call: TRBD1
clone_size: -
v_call: TRBV4-1
j_call: TRBJ2-7
cdr3_aa: CASSHRQGSSYEQYF
cdr3_nt: TGCGCCAGCAGCCACAGACAGGGAAGCTCCTACGAGCAGTACTTC

d_call: -
clone_size: few
v_call: TRBV5-6
j_call: TRBJ2-2
cdr3_aa: CASSLRGTNTGELFF
cdr3_nt: TGTGCCAGCAGCTTGAGAGGGACGAACACCGGGGAGCTGTTTTTT

d_call: TRBD2
clone_size: -
v_call: TRBV30
j_call: TRBJ2-6
cdr3_aa: CAWSRGGSGANVLTF
cdr3_nt: TGTGCCTGGAGTCGCGGGGGATCGGGGGCCAACGTCCTGACTTTC

d_call: -
clone_size: -
v_call: TRBV5-1
j_call: TRBJ1-1
cdr3_aa: CASSPGGGNTEAFF
cdr3_nt: TGCGCCAGCAGCCCTGGCGGGGGGAACACTGAAGCTTTCTTT

d_call: TRBD2
clone_size: -
v_call: TRBV29-1
j_call: TRBJ2-1
cdr3_aa: CSALDSGGLAGANEQFF
cdr3_nt: TGCAGCGCCCTGGACTCGGGGGGACTAGCGGGAGCAAATGAGCAGTTCTTC

d_call: -
clone_size: -
v_call: TRBV18
j_call: TRBJ2-1
cdr3_aa: CASSPIQGLVSSYNEQFF
cdr3_nt: TGTGCCAGCTCACCGATCCAGGGGCTGGTTAGCTCCTACAATGAGCAGTTCTTC

d_call: -
clone_size: once
v_call: TRBV5-4
j_call: TRBJ2-3
cdr3_aa: CASSLPGRGGTDTQYF
cdr3_nt: TGTGCCAGCAGCCTCCCGGGCAGGGGGGGCACAGATACGCAGTATTTT

d_call: -
clone_size: once
v_call: TRBV15
j_call: TRBJ1-3
cdr3_aa: CATSRAGGSGNTIYF
cdr3_nt: TGTGCCACCAGCAGGGCCGGGGGCTCTGGAAACACCATATATTTT

d_call: -
clone_size: -
v_call: TRBV4-1
j_call: TRBJ2-7
cdr3_aa: CASAQGGEQYF
cdr3_nt: TGCGCCAGCGCCCAGGGGGGTGAGCAGTACTTC

d_call: -
clone_size: -
v_call: TRBV5-1
j_call: TRBJ1-1
cdr3_aa: CASSSNHAGAMNTEAFF
cdr3_nt: TGCGCCAGCAGCTCCAACCACGCAGGGGCGATGAACACTGAAGCTTTCTTT

d_call: TRBD1
clone_size: -
v_call: TRBV7-9
j_call: TRBJ1-1
cdr3_aa: CASRPRPGGFMNTEAFF
cdr3_nt: TGTGCCAGCAGGCCCCGTCCAGGGGGCTTTATGAACACTGAAGCTTTCTTT

d_call: -
clone_size: once
v_call: TRBV2
j_call: TRBJ1-1
cdr3_aa: CASRTGSEAFF
cdr3_nt: TGTGCCAGCAGAACAGGGTCTGAAGCTTTCTTT

d_call: -
clone_size: -
v_call: TRBV2
j_call: TRBJ2-6
cdr3_aa: CASRSSSGANVLTF
cdr3_nt: TGTGCCAGCAGATCCTCCTCTGGGGCCAACGTCCTGACTTTC

d_call: -
clone_size: -
v_call: TRBV7-2
j_call: TRBJ1-2
cdr3_aa: CASSLGTGKGYGYTF
cdr3_nt: TGTGCCAGCAGCTTGGGAACAGGGAAGGGGTATGGCTACACCTTC